This T cell receptor beta chain was identified in a study of blood T cell repertoires in COVID-19 (dated by TCRdb to between 2020 and 2021). Background for the entire study: Samples from collaborators originated in the United States, Italy and Spain and spanned both the acute and convalescent phases of COVID-19. The repertoires were released in a freely available public database intended as a resource for research on the immune response to SARS-CoV-2. Where available, HLA class I and class II types were obtained from metadata supplied by the sample provider rather than from assay-based typing. The sample metadata nearly always contained a de-identified subject ID, COVID-19 status, age in years and sex. Subjects who had been exposed to COVID-19, were actively infected with it, or had recovered from it provided the deeply sampled blood TCRbeta repertoires that made up the dataset. The prospective study material was composed of cDNA or gDNA derived from T cells, B-cell-depleted T cells, or PBMCs. Samples were obtained from the ongoing ImmuneRACE study (first 160 participants) and from about 1,300 subjects provided by 6 global collaborators. The research as a whole found: The amount of clinical and demographic metadata varied by source and participant and was provided uncurated.

As regards this clone: The antigen it binds to is not known. Within one base of it there is no much larger clone, and no base qualities were kept.

TCRbeta CDR3 regions were amplified from genomic DNA by means of the immunoSEQ Assay, a bias-controlled multiplex PCR. In the paper's pipeline: Within the assay, amplification of reference gene primers was used to estimate how many nucleated cells each sample contained. Sequence reads were collapsed and filtered to measure the absolute abundance of every unique TCRbeta CDR3 rearrangement. Productive Simpson clonality was computed per sample as the square root of Simpson's diversity index over productive rearrangements. This immuneACCESS table, as held by TCRdb, lists in-frame sequences with V and J called but not all clones. Of the missing ones, under half trace to an unresolved V gene in checked studies; the others have no known cause. The DNA was the basis for D and trimming; V, J and clone size are from that table. This sample is represented by around 300,000 clones; approximately 90% of them were singletons. The leading ten clones occupy 3% of the sample.

In the prospective study, participants were 18 to 89 years old, resided in around 25 geographic areas of the United States, and were enrolled through a virtual design. In the prospective study, participants were assigned to cohorts based on the clinical history participants reported in a screening survey and a study questionnaire. Recovered participants in ImmuneRACE Cohort 3 were defined by two consecutive negative NP/OP PCR tests, clearance by a healthcare professional, or resolution of symptoms. Mobile phlebotomists in the prospective study collected whole blood, serum and a nasopharyngeal or oropharyngeal swab from every participant. Prospective study participants could optionally give additional blood draws and questionnaires over a 2-month period. Prospective study blood samples were shipped either frozen or at room temperature before DNA extraction. V gives up 0 bases and J gives up 2 bases, and the segment between their germline ends measures 19 bases. The germline V gene specifies LGHNA as CDR1 and YSLEER as CDR2. Inclusive of the bounding cysteine and phenylalanine, the CDR3 is 18 residues long. CDR3 DNA is the only sequence kept; it has 54 bases, read in frame from the first base.

The sequenced sample was PBMCs or T cells enriched from blood (not recorded which). This clonotype was obtained from a woman aged 50 to 60 who had recovered from COVID-19. The V and J genes are TRBV4-3 and TRBJ2-5, with TRBD2 tentatively as D gene (6 bases match). CDR3 sequence: CASSQDWSMGLTQETQYF. The DNA sequence is as follows: TGCGCCAGCAGCCAAGATTGGTCGATGGGACTGACGCAAGAGACCCAGTACTTC.